This TCR beta chain stems from a study of early stage breast cancer tumors. Study-wide context: Each sample averaged around 10-fold read coverage.

The CDR3 totals 16 residues. CDR1 and CDR2 (germline): SGHNT, YENEEA. J lost 3 bases, V lost 2 bases, and 6 bases had no gene match. Using immunoSEQ multiplex PCR, the repertoire was profiled, and TCRdb retains in-frame clones only, with some absent. This table has around 25,000 clones, 65% to 70% appearing once. The clonotype originates from a person aged 60 to 70 with breast cancer. Material for sequencing was breast tumor tissue. The chain combines TRBV11-3 with TRBJ2-2; 7 positions match TRBD1. CDR3 protein: CASSLNGRGHTGELFF. In DNA, the CDR3 is TGTGCCAGCAGCTTAAATGGAAGGGGGCACACCGGGGAGCTGTTTTTT.